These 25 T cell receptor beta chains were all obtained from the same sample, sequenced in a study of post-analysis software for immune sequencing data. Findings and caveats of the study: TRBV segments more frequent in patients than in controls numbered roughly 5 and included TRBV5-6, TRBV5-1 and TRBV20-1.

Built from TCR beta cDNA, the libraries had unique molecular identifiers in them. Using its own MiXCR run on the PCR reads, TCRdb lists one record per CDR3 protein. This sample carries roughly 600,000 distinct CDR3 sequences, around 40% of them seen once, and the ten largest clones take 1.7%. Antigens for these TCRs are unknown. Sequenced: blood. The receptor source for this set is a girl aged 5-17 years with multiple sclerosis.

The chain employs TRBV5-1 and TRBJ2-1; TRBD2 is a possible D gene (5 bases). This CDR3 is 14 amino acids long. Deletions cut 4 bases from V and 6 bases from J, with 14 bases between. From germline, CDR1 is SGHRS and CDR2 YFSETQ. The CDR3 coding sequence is TGCGCCAGCAGCCCGGGGATAGATTGCAATGAGCAGTTCTTC. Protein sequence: CASSPGIDCNEQFF.

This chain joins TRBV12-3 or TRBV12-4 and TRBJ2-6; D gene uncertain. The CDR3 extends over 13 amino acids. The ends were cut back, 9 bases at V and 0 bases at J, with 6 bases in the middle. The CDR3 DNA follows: TGTGCCAGTTACCGCTCTGGGGCCAACGTCCTGACTTTC. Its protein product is CASYRSGANVLTF.

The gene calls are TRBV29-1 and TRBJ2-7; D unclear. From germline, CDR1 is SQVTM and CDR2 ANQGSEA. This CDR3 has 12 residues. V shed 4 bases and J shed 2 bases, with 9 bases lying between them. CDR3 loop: CSVVGDPYEQYF. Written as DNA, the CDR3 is TGCAGCGTTGTGGGTGATCCCTACGAGCAGTACTTC.

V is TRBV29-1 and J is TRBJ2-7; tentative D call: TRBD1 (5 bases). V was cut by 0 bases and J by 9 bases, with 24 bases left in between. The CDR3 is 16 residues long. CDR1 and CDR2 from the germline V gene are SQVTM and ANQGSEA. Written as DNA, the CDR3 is TGCAGCGTTGAAGATTCCGGTAGGGGATTGTTTTGGATGCAGTACTTC. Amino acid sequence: CSVEDSGRGLFWMQYF.

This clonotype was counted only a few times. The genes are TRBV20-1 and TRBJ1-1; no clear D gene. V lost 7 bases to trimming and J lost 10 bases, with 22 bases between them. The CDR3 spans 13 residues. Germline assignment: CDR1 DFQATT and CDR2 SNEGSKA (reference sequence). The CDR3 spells CSGTPGARASAFF. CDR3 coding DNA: TGCAGTGGCACCCCGGGCGCCCGAGCTTCAGCTTTCTTT.

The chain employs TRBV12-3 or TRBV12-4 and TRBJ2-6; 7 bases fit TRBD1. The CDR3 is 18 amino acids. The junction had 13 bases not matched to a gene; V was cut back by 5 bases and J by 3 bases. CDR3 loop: CASSPQLGGASGANVLTF. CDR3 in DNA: TGTGCCAGCAGTCCCCAACTAGGGGGCGCAAGTGGGGCCAACGTCCTGACTTTC.

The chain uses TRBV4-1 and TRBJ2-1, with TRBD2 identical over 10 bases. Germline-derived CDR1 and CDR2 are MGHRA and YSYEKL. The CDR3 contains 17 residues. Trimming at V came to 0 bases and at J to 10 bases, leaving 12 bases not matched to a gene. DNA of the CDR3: TGCGCCAGCAGCCAAGATCTAGCGGGGGATCTTTTCGGGGAGCAGTTCTTC. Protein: CASSQDLAGDLFGEQFF.

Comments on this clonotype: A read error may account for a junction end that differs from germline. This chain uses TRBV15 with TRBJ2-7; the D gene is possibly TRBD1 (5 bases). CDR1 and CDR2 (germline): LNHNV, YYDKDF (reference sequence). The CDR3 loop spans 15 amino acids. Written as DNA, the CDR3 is TGCGCCACCAGCAGATATAGGGGCCCACTCTACGAGCAGTACTTC. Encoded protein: CATSRYRGPLYEQYF.

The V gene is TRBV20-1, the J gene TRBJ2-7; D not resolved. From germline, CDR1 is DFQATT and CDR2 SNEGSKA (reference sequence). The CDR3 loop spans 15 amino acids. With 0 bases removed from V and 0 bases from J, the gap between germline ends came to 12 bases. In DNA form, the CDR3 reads TGCAGTGCTAGAGATAGGCCTTCCAGCTCCTACGAGCAGTACTTC. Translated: CSARDRPSSSYEQYF.

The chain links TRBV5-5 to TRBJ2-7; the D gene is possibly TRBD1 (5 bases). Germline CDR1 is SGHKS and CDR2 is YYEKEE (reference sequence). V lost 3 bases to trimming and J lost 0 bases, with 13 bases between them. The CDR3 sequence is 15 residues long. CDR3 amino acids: CASSWQVRDSYEQYF. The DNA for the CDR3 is TGTGCCAGCAGCTGGCAGGTCAGGGACTCCTACGAGCAGTACTTC.

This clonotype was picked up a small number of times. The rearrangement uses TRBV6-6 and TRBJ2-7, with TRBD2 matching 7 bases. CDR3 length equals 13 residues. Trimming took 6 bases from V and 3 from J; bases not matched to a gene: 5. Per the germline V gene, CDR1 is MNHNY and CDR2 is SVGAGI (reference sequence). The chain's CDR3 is CASRDPGGYEQYF. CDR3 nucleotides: TGTGCCAGCAGGGACCCGGGGGGCTACGAGCAGTACTTC.

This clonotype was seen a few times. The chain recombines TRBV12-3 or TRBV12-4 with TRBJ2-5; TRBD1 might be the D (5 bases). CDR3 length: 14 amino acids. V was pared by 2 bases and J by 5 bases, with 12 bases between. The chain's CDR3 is CASSLTKGHETQYF. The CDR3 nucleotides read TGTGCCAGCAGTTTAACCAAGGGGCATGAGACCCAGTACTTC.

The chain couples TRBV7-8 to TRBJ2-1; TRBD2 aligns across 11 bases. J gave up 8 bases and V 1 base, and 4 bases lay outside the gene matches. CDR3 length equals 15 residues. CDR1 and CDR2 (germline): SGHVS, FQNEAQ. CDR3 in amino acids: CASSLELAGGHEQFF. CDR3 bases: TGTGCCAGCAGCTTAGAGCTAGCGGGGGGCCATGAGCAGTTCTTC.

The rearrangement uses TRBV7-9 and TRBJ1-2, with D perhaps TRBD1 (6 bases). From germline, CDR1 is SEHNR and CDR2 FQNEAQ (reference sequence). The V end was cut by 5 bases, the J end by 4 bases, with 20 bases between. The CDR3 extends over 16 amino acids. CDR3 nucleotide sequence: TGTGCCAGCAGCGGAACCACAGGGAAGCTTTTCTATGGCTACACCTTC. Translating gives CASSGTTGKLFYGYTF.

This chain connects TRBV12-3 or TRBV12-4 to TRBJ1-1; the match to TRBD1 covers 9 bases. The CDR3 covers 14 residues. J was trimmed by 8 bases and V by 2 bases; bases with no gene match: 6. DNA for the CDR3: TGTGCCAGCAGTTTATTGGGGACAGGGACAGAAGCTTTCTTT. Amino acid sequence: CASSLLGTGTEAFF.

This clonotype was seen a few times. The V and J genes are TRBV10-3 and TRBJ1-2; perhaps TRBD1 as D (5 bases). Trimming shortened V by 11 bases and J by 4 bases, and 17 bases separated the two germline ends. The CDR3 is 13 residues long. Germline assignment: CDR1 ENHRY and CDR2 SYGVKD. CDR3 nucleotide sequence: TGTGCCCTCGACGCCGGGGGAGGCTATGGCTACACCTTC. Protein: CALDAGGGYGYTF.

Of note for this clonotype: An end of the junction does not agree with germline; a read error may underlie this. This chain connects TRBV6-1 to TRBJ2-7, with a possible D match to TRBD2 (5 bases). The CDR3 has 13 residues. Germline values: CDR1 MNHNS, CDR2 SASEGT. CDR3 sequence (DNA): TGTGCCAACAGTGAGGGTGGCGGATACGAGCAGTACTTC. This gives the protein CANSEGGGYEQYF.

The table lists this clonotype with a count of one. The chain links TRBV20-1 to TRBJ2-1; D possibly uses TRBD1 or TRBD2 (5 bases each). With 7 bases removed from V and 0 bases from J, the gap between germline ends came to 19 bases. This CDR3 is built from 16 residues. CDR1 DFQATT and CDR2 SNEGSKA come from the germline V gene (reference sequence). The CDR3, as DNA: TGCAGTGTTAGGACCGGGACGGCTAGCTCCTACAATGAGCAGTTCTTC. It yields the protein CSVRTGTASSYNEQFF.

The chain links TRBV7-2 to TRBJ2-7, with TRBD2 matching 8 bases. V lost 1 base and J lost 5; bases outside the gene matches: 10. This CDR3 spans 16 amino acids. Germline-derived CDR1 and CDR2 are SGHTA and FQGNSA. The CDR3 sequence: CASSLGVSGGANEQYF. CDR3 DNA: TGTGCCAGCAGCTTAGGAGTGTCCGGGGGGGCCAACGAGCAGTACTTC.

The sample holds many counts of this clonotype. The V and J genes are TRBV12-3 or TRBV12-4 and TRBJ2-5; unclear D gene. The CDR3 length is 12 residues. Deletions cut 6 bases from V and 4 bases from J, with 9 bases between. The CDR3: CASSSPGETQYF. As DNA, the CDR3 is TGTGCCAGCAGCTCCCCCGGAGAGACCCAGTACTTC.

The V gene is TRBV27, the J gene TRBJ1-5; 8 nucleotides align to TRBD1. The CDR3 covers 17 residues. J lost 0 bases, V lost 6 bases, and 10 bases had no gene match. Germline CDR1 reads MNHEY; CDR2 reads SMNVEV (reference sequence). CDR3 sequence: CASRSGTGSLSNQPQHF. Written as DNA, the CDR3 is TGTGCCAGCAGGTCTGGGACAGGCAGCCTTAGCAATCAGCCCCAGCATTTT.

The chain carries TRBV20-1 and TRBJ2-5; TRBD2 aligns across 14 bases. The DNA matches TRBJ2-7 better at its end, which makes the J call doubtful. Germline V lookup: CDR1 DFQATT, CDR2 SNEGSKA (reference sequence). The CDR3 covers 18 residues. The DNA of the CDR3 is TGCAGTGCTAGAGATGGTTGGGGACTAGCGGGAGAGGTACGCGAGCAGTACTTC. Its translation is CSARDGWGLAGEVREQYF.

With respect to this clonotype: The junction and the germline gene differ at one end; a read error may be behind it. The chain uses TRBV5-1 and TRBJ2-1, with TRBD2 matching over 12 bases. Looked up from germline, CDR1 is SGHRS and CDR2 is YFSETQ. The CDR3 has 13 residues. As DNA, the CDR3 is TGTGCCAGCAGTTTACTAGCGGGGGGTGAGCAGTTCTTC. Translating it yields CASSLLAGGEQFF.

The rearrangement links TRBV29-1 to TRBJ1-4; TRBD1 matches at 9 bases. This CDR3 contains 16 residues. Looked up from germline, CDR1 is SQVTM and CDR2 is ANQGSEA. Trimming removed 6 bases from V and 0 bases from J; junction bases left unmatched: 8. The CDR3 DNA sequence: TGCAGCGTCCTCACGGGACAGGGCGCAACTAATGAAAAACTGTTTTTT. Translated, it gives CSVLTGQGATNEKLFF.

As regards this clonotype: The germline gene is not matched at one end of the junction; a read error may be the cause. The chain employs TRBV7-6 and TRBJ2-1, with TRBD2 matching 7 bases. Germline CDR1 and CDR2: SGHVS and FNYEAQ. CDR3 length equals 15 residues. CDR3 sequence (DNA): TGTGCCTGCAGCTTAGGGGCTAGCGGCCACAATGAGCAGTTCTTC. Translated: CACSLGASGHNEQFF.